This T cell receptor (beta chain) was identified during a study of blood T cell repertoires in COVID-19. In the study overall: The samples span acute and convalescent COVID-19 from the United States, Italy and Spain.

The table came from immunoSEQ multiplex PCR; TCRdb's copy has only in-frame clones and leaves some out. The repertoire includes roughly 90,000 clones, 80% of them detected once, and 15% to 20% sits in the top ten. This CDR3 has 13 amino acids. V was clipped by 1 base and J by 5 bases, with 8 bases between them. In germline, CDR1 is WNHNN, CDR2 SYGVQD (reference sequence). The chain has TRBV10-1 and TRBJ1-2, with unresolved D. The clonotype originates from a human donor in a cohort sampled during active COVID-19. Sequencing was carried out using peripheral blood. The CDR3 loop is CASSEWPFYGYTF. DNA for the CDR3: TGCGCCAGCAGTGAGTGGCCATTTTATGGCTACACCTTC.